This T cell receptor (beta chain) was identified in a study of cytomegalovirus exposure and HLA in healthy donors. Study-level background: Samples from HLA-typed donors yielded 85 million to 95 million unique TCRs in an early data release.

As concerns this clone: Its target is unknown.

Study findings and constraints: Rates of TCR association differed by HLA locus in a later analysis, with DRB1 highest and HLA-C lowest.

Researchers ran the PCR with 60 Vbeta and 13 Jbeta primers. Using immunoSEQ multiplex PCR, the repertoire was profiled, and TCRdb retains in-frame clones only, with some absent. The sample shows around 170,000 clones, roughly 80% of them seen only once. What was sequenced was PBMCs. The receptor's source is a man aged 35 to 55 in good health and CMV-seropositive.

CDR3: CASNPSAGLGETQYF. In DNA, the CDR3 is TGTGCCAGCAACCCCTCAGCGGGGCTCGGAGAGACCCAGTACTTC. The V gene is TRBV9, the J gene TRBJ2-5; TRBD2 aligns across 7 bases. The CDR3 loop spans 15 amino acids. Germline V CDR1 and CDR2: SGDLS, YYNGEE. V lost 6 bases to trimming and J lost 4 bases; unmatched junction nucleotides: 12.